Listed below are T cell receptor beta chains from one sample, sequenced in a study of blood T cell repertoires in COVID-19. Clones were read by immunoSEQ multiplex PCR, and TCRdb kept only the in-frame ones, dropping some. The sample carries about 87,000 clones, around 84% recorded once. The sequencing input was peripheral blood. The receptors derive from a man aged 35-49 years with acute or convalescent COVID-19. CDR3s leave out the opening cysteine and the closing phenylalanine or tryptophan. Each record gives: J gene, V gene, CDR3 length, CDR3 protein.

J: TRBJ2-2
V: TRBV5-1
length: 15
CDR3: ASSLVPGVTNTGELF

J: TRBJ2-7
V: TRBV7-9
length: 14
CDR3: ASSLAAGTGDHEQY

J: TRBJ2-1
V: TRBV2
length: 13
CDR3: ASSDLSGGYNEQF

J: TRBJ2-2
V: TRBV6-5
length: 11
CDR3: AGRQTNTGELF

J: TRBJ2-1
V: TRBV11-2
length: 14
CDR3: ASSLTGTDLYNEQF

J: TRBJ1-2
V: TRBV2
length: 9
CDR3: ASSLTTGYT

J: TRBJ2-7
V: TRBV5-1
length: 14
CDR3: ASSFEAGQGVNEQY

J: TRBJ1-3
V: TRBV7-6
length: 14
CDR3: ASSSYRDSSGNTIY

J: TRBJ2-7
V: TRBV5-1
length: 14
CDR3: ASKTGTGSGRYEQY

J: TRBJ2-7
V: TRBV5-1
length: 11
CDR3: ASSLEATYEQY

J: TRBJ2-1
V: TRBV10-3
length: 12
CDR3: AGAGTSSSNEQF

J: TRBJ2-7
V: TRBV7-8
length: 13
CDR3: ASSLGGRLGAEQY

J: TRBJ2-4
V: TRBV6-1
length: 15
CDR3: ASSGAWANLAKNIQY

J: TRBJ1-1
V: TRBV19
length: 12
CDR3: ASSITGAATEAF

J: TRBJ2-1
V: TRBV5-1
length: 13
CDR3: ASSLLGLAGNEQF

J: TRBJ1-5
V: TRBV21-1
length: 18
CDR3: ASSPNDKPGTGGFYQPQH

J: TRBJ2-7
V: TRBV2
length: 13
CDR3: ASSETGTGSHEQY

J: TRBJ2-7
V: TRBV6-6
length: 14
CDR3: ASSSTRTLRADEQY

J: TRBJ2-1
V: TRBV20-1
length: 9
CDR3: SASHHNEQF

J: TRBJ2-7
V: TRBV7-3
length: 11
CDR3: ASSQDSSYEQY

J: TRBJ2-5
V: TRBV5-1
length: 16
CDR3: ASSSVKPGLAASETQY

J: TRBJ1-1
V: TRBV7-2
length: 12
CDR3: ASSLEQGVTEAF

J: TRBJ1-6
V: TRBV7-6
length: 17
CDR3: ASSLGGRGQSSYNSPLH

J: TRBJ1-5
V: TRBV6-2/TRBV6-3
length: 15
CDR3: ASSQRGGQGGYQPQH

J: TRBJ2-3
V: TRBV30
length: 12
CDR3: ASGGTISTDTQY

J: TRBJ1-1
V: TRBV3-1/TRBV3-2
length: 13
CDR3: ASSQVTGMNTEAF

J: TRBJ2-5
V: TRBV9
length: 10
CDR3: ASSSGRETQY